These T cell receptor beta chains were read from a single sample in a study of blood T cell repertoires in COVID-19. Method: immunoSEQ multiplex PCR; TCRdb's copy keeps in-frame clones and lacks some. The repertoire includes roughly 430,000 clones, about 88% of them detected once, and about 1.4% sits in the top ten. The source material was PBMCs or T cells enriched from blood (not recorded which). All receptors derive from a woman under 30 who had been exposed to COVID-19. Both conserved end residues are part of each CDR3. Each record gives: D gene, V gene, J gene, CDR3 protein, CDR3 DNA. D genes are given only for firm matches.

>TRBD2|TRBV27|TRBJ2-2
CASSFLAGGQELFF
TGTGCCAGCAGTTTCCTAGCGGGGGGGCAGGAGCTGTTTTTT
>-|TRBV5-1|TRBJ2-5
CASSITGPGIETQYF
TGCGCCAGCAGCATTACCGGCCCAGGGATAGAGACCCAGTACTTC
>-|TRBV19|TRBJ1-5
CASQGIGGQPQHF
TGTGCCAGCCAAGGGATTGGGGGGCAGCCCCAGCATTTT
>TRBD1|TRBV6-5|TRBJ1-2
CASSPNRGYGYTF
TGTGCCAGCAGCCCCAACAGGGGCTATGGCTACACCTTC
>-|TRBV18|TRBJ2-7
CASSPGLGGSYEQYF
TGTGCCAGCTCTCCCGGCCTAGGTGGGTCCTACGAGCAGTACTTC
>TRBD1|TRBV15|TRBJ1-6
CATSRVGTGRDNSPLHF
TGTGCCACCAGCAGAGTCGGGACAGGGAGGGATAATTCACCCCTCCACTTT
>-|TRBV6-6|TRBJ1-1
CASSYPQGVRGEAFF
TGTGCCAGCAGTTACCCCCAAGGAGTGCGGGGTGAAGCTTTCTTT
>-|TRBV7-3|TRBJ2-2
CASSFPAGDTGELFF
TGTGCCAGCAGCTTCCCGGCCGGGGACACCGGGGAGCTGTTTTTT
>TRBD2|TRBV5-8|TRBJ2-7
CASSRGLGLAGGNEQYF
TGTGCCAGCAGCAGGGGCCTCGGACTAGCGGGAGGTAATGAGCAGTACTTC
>-|TRBV6-5|TRBJ1-5
CASSYSRYSNQPQHF
TGTGCCAGCAGTTACTCGAGATATAGCAATCAGCCCCAGCATTTT
>TRBD1|TRBV18|TRBJ1-3
CASFTGGPGNTIYF
TGTGCCAGCTTTACAGGGGGACCTGGAAACACCATATATTTT
>TRBD1|TRBV23-1|TRBJ2-7
CASRRTGDEYDYEQYF
TGCGCCAGCAGACGGACAGGGGACGAATACGACTACGAGCAGTACTTC
>-|TRBV9|TRBJ2-3
CASSVSGSPGDTQYF
TGTGCCAGCAGCGTAAGTGGGAGCCCCGGAGATACGCAGTATTTT
>-|TRBV29-1|TRBJ2-2
CSVGYNTGELFF
TGCAGCGTTGGCTATAACACCGGGGAGCTGTTTTTT
>TRBD2|TRBV10-1|TRBJ2-1
CASNAGTSLNNEQFF
TGCGCCAGCAACGCCGGGACTAGCTTAAACAATGAGCAGTTCTTC
>TRBD1|TRBV2|TRBJ2-7
CASRQHRDRDYEQYF
TGTGCCAGCAGGCAACACCGGGACAGAGACTACGAGCAGTACTTC
>-|TRBV4-1|TRBJ2-4
CASSSHDDRAKNIQYF
TGCGCCAGCAGCTCCCACGATGACAGAGCCAAAAACATTCAGTACTTC
>TRBD2|TRBV11-2|TRBJ2-5
CASSPSGGRQETQYF
TGTGCCAGCAGCCCAAGCGGGGGGCGCCAAGAGACCCAGTACTTC